Presented here are 19 T cell receptor beta chains from one specimen sequenced in a study of shared clonotypes between healthy human individuals. Sequencing used immunoSEQ multiplex PCR; TCRdb keeps in-frame clones, though not all of them. The sample includes about 820,000 clones, 80% to 95% seen only once; the top ten take about 25%. Naive CD8 cells lacked CD45RO and underwent positive selection for CCR7, leaving out terminally differentiated effector memory CD45RA+ cells. The sequencing input was naive CD8+ T cells sorted from blood. These receptors originate from a man aged 30 to 39 in good health.

The chain is built from TRBV14 and TRBJ2-1; tentatively, D is TRBD2 (6 bases). Germline V gene data show CDR1 as SGHDN and CDR2 as FVKESK. V lost 0 bases to trimming and J lost 10 bases, with 16 bases between them. The CDR3 is 15 amino acids. CDR3 coding DNA: TGTGCCAGCAGCCAAGATAGGAGGGGCTATTTAGAGCAGTTCTTC. Its protein is CASSQDRRGYLEQFF.

This chain uses TRBV27 with TRBJ1-5, with D possibly TRBD1 on 5 matching bases. The CDR3 length is 13 residues. Trimming took off 5 bases at V and 5 bases at J, with 10 bases between the two ends. CDR1 is MNHEY, CDR2 SMNVEV, per germline (reference sequence). Written as DNA, the CDR3 is TGTGCCAGCAGTGGGGGGTCTCATCAGCCCCAGCATTTT. Translation gives CASSGGSHQPQHF.

This chain joins TRBV2 and TRBJ2-1; TRBD2 aligns across 10 bases. Germline trimming cut 5 bases from V and 8 bases from J; bases unmatched to any gene: 9. Germline V gives CDR1 SNHLY, CDR2 FYNNEI. The CDR3 consists of 15 residues. CDR3: CASSSMASGRYEQFF. DNA for the CDR3: TGTGCCAGCAGTTCTATGGCTAGCGGGAGATATGAGCAGTTCTTC.

The chain uses TRBV28 and TRBJ1-2, with a weak D call TRBD1 (5 bases). The CDR3 covers 16 residues. V gave up 3 bases and J gave up 3 bases, with 17 bases separating them. Germline loops: CDR1 MDHEN, CDR2 SYDVKM. The CDR3 sequence: CASSFVTVSGDYGYTF. The CDR3 nucleotides read TGTGCCAGCAGTTTCGTGACAGTCTCCGGGGACTATGGCTACACCTTC.

The J gene is TRBJ2-5, the V gene TRBV7-3; TRBD2 matches at 10 bases. CDR1 SGHTA and CDR2 FQGTGA come from the germline V gene. V lost 5 bases, J lost 1 base, and 4 bases stayed unmatched. The CDR3 runs to 15 residues. The CDR3 DNA reads TGTGCCAGCAGCCCTGGACTAGCGGTCCAAGAGACCCAGTACTTC. This codes for CASSPGLAVQETQYF.

The rearrangement links TRBV4-1 to TRBJ2-5; tentative D call: TRBD2 (6 bases). V was pared by 0 bases and J by 2 bases, with 10 bases between. The CDR3 sequence is 15 residues long. Germline V gives CDR1 MGHRA, CDR2 YSYEKL. This CDR3 reads CASSQDPGSQETQYF. The CDR3 bases are TGCGCCAGCAGCCAAGATCCCGGGAGTCAAGAGACCCAGTACTTC.

This chain joins TRBV13 and TRBJ2-5; TRBD2 agrees at 7 bases. V was pared by 5 bases and J by 9 bases, with 9 bases of the junction left unmatched. The CDR3 spans 13 residues. CDR1 is PRHDT and CDR2 is FYEKMQ in the germline V gene (reference sequence). The CDR3 region is CASSEGTKLAQYF. CDR3 nucleotide sequence: TGTGCCAGCAGCGAAGGGACTAAATTGGCCCAGTACTTC. The whole variable domain, remainder taken from reference TRBV13 and TRBJ2-5, is AAGVIQSPRHLIKEKRETATLKCYPIPRHDTVYWYQQGPGQDPQFLISFYEKMQSDKGSIPDRFSAQQFSDYHSELNMSSLELGDSALYFCASSEGTKLAQYFGPGTRLLVL.

V and J are TRBV4-1 and TRBJ2-1; 9 bases agree with TRBD1. Germline V lookup: CDR1 MGHRA, CDR2 YSYEKL. This CDR3 spans 16 amino acids. The V gene end was trimmed by 2 bases and the J gene end by 6 bases; junction bases not matched to a gene: 8. The CDR3 nucleotides are TGCGCCAGCAGCCAAAGGTGGGGACAGGGCTCCAATGAGCAGTTCTTC. Amino acid sequence: CASSQRWGQGSNEQFF.

The gene calls are TRBV5-1 and TRBJ2-7; TRBD2 agrees at 8 bases. The CDR3 length is 16 residues. In germline, CDR1 is SGHRS, CDR2 YFSETQ. J was trimmed by 0 bases and V by 0 bases; bases with no gene match: 5. Here the CDR3 reads CASSLALGTSSYEQYF. The CDR3 coding sequence is TGCGCCAGCAGCTTGGCCCTAGGGACTAGCTCCTACGAGCAGTACTTC. Based on the CDR3 plus reference TRBV5-1 and TRBJ2-7, the full variable domain is KAGVTQTPRYLIKTRGQQVTLSCSPISGHRSVSWYQQTPGQGLQFLFEYFSETQRNKGNFPGRFSGRQFSNSRSEMNVSTLELGDSALYLCASSLALGTSSYEQYFGPGTRLTVT.

The chain combines TRBV7-9 with TRBJ2-1; no reliable D call. Trimming took 5 bases from V and 8 from J, leaving 13 bases between them. There are 13 residues in the CDR3. Germline V CDR1 and CDR2: SEHNR, FQNEAQ (reference sequence). The CDR3 is CASSVPSSHEQFF. The CDR3 DNA is TGTGCCAGCAGCGTCCCCTCATCCCATGAGCAGTTCTTC.

J is TRBJ2-2 and V is TRBV7-6; 16 nucleotides match TRBD2. V was pared by 5 bases and J by 3 bases, with 15 bases of the junction left unmatched. The CDR3 loop spans 21 amino acids. CDR1 is SGHVS, CDR2 FNYEAQ, per germline. CDR3 protein: CASSPISLGLAGGPYTGELFF. CDR3 nucleotide sequence: TGTGCCAGCAGCCCAATTAGCCTGGGACTAGCGGGAGGGCCGTACACCGGGGAGCTGTTTTTT.

V is TRBV4-3 and J is TRBJ2-7; D perhaps matches TRBD1 (6 bases). The CDR3 covers 15 residues. Germline V gene sequence: CDR1 LGHNA, CDR2 YSLEER. Trimming took off 0 bases at V and 5 bases at J, with 14 bases between the two ends. CDR3 DNA sequence: TGCGCCAGCAGCCAAGATTCCGCAGGGGACGACGAGCAGTACTTC. Translated, it gives CASSQDSAGDDEQYF.

The chain couples TRBV7-9 to TRBJ1-2; TRBD1 matches at 7 bases. The CDR3 has 13 residues. Germline lookup yields CDR1 SEHNR and CDR2 FQNEAQ (reference sequence). V was clipped by 4 bases and J by 8 bases; unmatched bases: 7. Written as DNA, the CDR3 is TGTGCCAGCAGCTCAAGGGACAGCGGGGGCTACACCTTC. Translating it yields CASSSRDSGGYTF.

J is TRBJ1-3 and V is TRBV7-9, with D possibly TRBD1 on 5 matching bases. This CDR3 comprises 15 residues. Trimming shortened V by 4 bases and J by 2 bases, and 12 bases separated the two germline ends. Germline CDR1 is SEHNR and CDR2 is FQNEAQ (reference sequence). This CDR3 is CASSSAGQAGNTIYF. CDR3 in DNA: TGTGCCAGCAGCTCAGCGGGGCAAGCTGGAAACACCATATATTTT.

This chain joins TRBV5-1 and TRBJ2-2; no firm D call. Germline V gene data show CDR1 as SGHRS and CDR2 as YFSETQ. V was shortened by 0 bases and J by 4 bases, with 10 bases between the two germline ends. CDR3 length equals 15 residues. The CDR3 loop is CASSLAAGLTGELFF. The CDR3 bases are TGCGCCAGCAGCTTGGCGGCAGGCCTCACCGGGGAGCTGTTTTTT.

This chain connects TRBV10-1 to TRBJ2-7; the match to TRBD2 covers 11 bases. The J segment lost 4 bases and the V segment lost 6 bases, leaving 5 bases of the junction unmatched. The CDR3 consists of 14 residues. CDR1 is WNHNN, CDR2 SYGVQD, per germline (reference sequence). CDR3 residues: CASSELAGAYEQYF. The CDR3 nucleotides are TGCGCCAGCAGCGAACTAGCGGGAGCATACGAGCAGTACTTC.

V usage is TRBV27 and J usage is TRBJ1-1; D remains ambiguous. V lost 6 bases, J lost 0 bases, and 11 bases lay in between. There are 14 residues in the CDR3. Germline CDR1 and CDR2: MNHEY and SMNVEV (reference sequence). This CDR3 reads CASRRGNVNTEAFF. CDR3 DNA: TGTGCCAGCAGACGGGGAAATGTGAACACTGAAGCTTTCTTT.

The chain couples TRBV6-6 to TRBJ1-2; 7 bases are shared with TRBD1. Germline CDR1 and CDR2: MNHNY and SVGAGI (reference sequence). There are 16 residues in the CDR3. After removal of 5 bases from V and 5 bases from J, the junction contained 14 bases not matched to a gene. The CDR3 protein is CASSPIETGVRYGYTF. CDR3 in DNA: TGTGCCAGCAGTCCTATAGAAACAGGGGTGCGGTATGGCTACACCTTC.

J is TRBJ2-7 and V is TRBV27; 11 positions match TRBD2. The germline V gene has CDR1 MNHEY and CDR2 SMNVEV (reference sequence). The CDR3 sequence is 16 residues long. V shed 5 bases and J 1 base; nucleotides not matched to a gene: 7. This CDR3 is CASSPISGRASYEQYF. The CDR3 DNA is TGTGCCAGCAGTCCCATTAGCGGGAGGGCTTCCTACGAGCAGTACTTC.